The clone carrying this TCR beta chain came up once. Its antigen is undetermined. This sample was taken from a study of cytomegalovirus exposure and HLA in healthy donors. Broader study findings: Analysis was performed later, and it showed HLA-associated TCR beta chains to be more clonally expanded than equally common others. It was assumed in the presence/absence analyses that sequencing depth was roughly uniform across donors. Cytomegalovirus association was assigned to about 180 TCR beta chains.

The primer mix had 60 Vbeta and 13 Jbeta primers. The table came from immunoSEQ multiplex PCR; TCRdb's copy has only in-frame clones and leaves some out. The sample has 150,000 to 200,000 clones; 70% to 85% are singletons. The CDR3 loop spans 16 amino acids. CDR1 is MGHRA, CDR2 YSYEKL, per germline. V was pared by 3 bases and J by 4 bases, with 18 bases between. This cohort consisted of healthy bone marrow donors. The J gene is TRBJ1-1, the V gene TRBV4-1, with D possibly TRBD1 on 5 matching bases. What was sequenced was PBMCs. The sequence was obtained from a woman in her thirties in good health and CMV-seropositive. The DNA of the CDR3 is TGCGCCAGCAGCCATCTTCCCGGAAATAGGGGCACTGAAGCTTTCTTT. As protein: CASSHLPGNRGTEAFF.